Listed here are 16 T cell receptor beta chains from one sample, sequenced in a study of T cell responses to AZD1222 COVID-19 vaccine. Sequenced by immunoSEQ multiplex PCR; TCRdb stores in-frame clones only, minus some. Among 110,000 or so clones listed, around 89% were seen once. The material sequenced was peripheral blood, taken 28 days after the second AZD1222 dose. These receptors were obtained from an adult who received the AZD1222 COVID-19 vaccine.

The CDR3 spells CASSHYPGAAQFF. In DNA, the CDR3 is TGTGCCAGCAGCCATTATCCGGGGGCCGCCCAGTTCTTC. V and J are TRBV28 and TRBJ2-1; D is perhaps TRBD1 or TRBD2 (6 bases each). CDR3 length equals 13 residues. Germline assignment: CDR1 MDHEN and CDR2 SYDVKM. V was cut by 6 bases and J by 13 bases, with 19 bases left in between.

The V and J genes are TRBV19 and TRBJ2-7; no firm D call. This CDR3 is 15 amino acids long. The V and J ends lost 5 bases and 4 bases respectively, with 18 bases between them. Germline loops: CDR1 LNHDA, CDR2 SQIVND (reference sequence). CDR3 sequence: CASSLQPGTIYEQYF. The CDR3 DNA is TGTGCCAGTAGTCTTCAGCCAGGTACCATATACGAGCAGTACTTC.

The chain links TRBV27 to TRBJ1-6; tentative D call: TRBD1 (5 bases). Germline lookup yields CDR1 MNHEY and CDR2 SMNVEV (reference sequence). Between the trimmed V and J ends, which lost 5 bases and 7 bases, there was a span of 15 bases. The CDR3 sequence is 15 residues long. The CDR3 here is CASSPPGTGNSPLHF. The CDR3 DNA is TGTGCCAGCAGTCCGCCCGGGACTGGAAATTCACCCCTCCACTTT.

The gene calls are TRBV5-6 and TRBJ1-3; 9 bases fit TRBD1. This CDR3 is 15 amino acids long. CDR1 is SGHDT and CDR2 is YYEEEE in the germline V gene. The trim removed 3 bases at V and 0 bases at J, leaving 1 base unmatched. The CDR3 nucleotides read TGTGCCAGCAGCTGGGACAGGGACTCTGGAAACACCATATATTTT. Translating it yields CASSWDRDSGNTIYF.

This clone came up once. The chain couples TRBV5-1 to TRBJ2-1, with D unresolved. CDR1 and CDR2 from the germline V gene are SGHRS and YFSETQ. With 1 base removed from V and 0 bases from J, the gap between germline ends came to 14 bases. This CDR3 contains 17 residues. The CDR3 coding sequence is TGCGCCAGCAGCTTGTATGGGCGAGAAGGCTCCTACAATGAGCAGTTCTTC. Translating it yields CASSLYGREGSYNEQFF.

The CDR3 bases are TGCAGTGCTAGTGAGGGACAGGCCCCGGGTTCACCCCTCCACTTT. This encodes CSASEGQAPGSPLHF. The chain uses TRBV20-1 and TRBJ1-6; 8 positions agree with TRBD1. Trimming at V came to 3 bases and at J to 9 bases, leaving 10 bases not matched to a gene. The length of the CDR3 is 15 residues. Germline CDR1 DFQATT, CDR2 SNEGSKA (reference sequence).

In its sample, this clone was seen once. J is TRBJ1-2 and V is TRBV7-3; the match to TRBD1 covers 7 bases. The CDR3 sequence is 13 residues long. Germline V gives CDR1 SGHTA, CDR2 FQGTGA. Trimming at V came to 10 bases and at J to 7 bases, leaving 12 bases not matched to a gene. The CDR3: CATELRQGIGYTF. Written as DNA, the CDR3 is TGTGCCACCGAACTACGACAGGGTATTGGCTACACCTTC.

V usage is TRBV30 and J usage is TRBJ1-3; D may be TRBD1 (6 bases). The CDR3 has 14 residues. Germline loops: CDR1 GTSNPN, CDR2 SVGIG (reference sequence). Deletions cut 4 bases from V and 2 bases from J, with 12 bases between. For the CDR3, the DNA is TGTGCCTGGATAGGCGAGGGGGCTGGAAACACCATATATTTT. It encodes CAWIGEGAGNTIYF.

The chain links TRBV7-8 to TRBJ1-4; D is ambiguous. Germline CDR1 is SGHVS and CDR2 is FQNEAQ. The CDR3 length is 19 residues. V gave up 2 bases and J gave up 3 bases, with 22 bases separating them. The CDR3 loop is CASSLRTRPLAVANEKLFF. Written as DNA, the CDR3 is TGTGCCAGCAGCTTAAGGACCCGACCTCTAGCCGTAGCTAATGAAAAACTGTTTTTT.

CDR3 region: CASSGGALYDNEQFF. The CDR3 coding sequence is TGTGCCAGCAGCGGAGGGGCTTTATACGACAATGAGCAGTTCTTC. The chain has TRBV5-8 and TRBJ2-1, with D possibly being TRBD2 (6 bases). The germline V gene encodes CDR1 SGHTS and CDR2 YDEGEE. The CDR3 runs 15 residues. Trimming left V 4 bases short and J 5 bases short, with 16 bases between.

This chain links TRBV7-9 with TRBJ1-2; tentative D call: TRBD1 (5 bases). The germline CDR1 and CDR2 sequences are SEHNR and FQNEAQ (reference sequence). V was clipped by 10 bases and J by 4 bases, with 19 bases between them. There are 14 residues in the CDR3. The CDR3 spells CANGGIEGAYGYTF. The CDR3 nucleotides are TGTGCCAATGGGGGGATCGAGGGCGCCTATGGCTACACCTTC.

This clone was counted once. The rearrangement links TRBV6-5 to TRBJ1-5; D remains ambiguous. V lost 7 bases to trimming and J lost 6 bases, with 13 bases between them. The CDR3 sequence is 13 residues long. The germline V gene has CDR1 MNHEY and CDR2 SVGAGI. CDR3 protein: CASTPSPGQPQHF. The CDR3, as DNA: TGTGCCAGCACCCCATCCCCGGGTCAGCCCCAGCATTTT.

This sequence joins TRBV2 and TRBJ1-1; no clear D gene. V was clipped by 7 bases and J by 1 base, with 10 bases between them. The CDR3 has 13 amino acids. In germline, CDR1 is SNHLY, CDR2 FYNNEI. CDR3 in amino acids: CASTRTENTEAFF. The CDR3 DNA is TGTGCCAGCACCCGGACGGAGAACACTGAAGCTTTCTTT.

This chain connects TRBV19 to TRBJ1-4; 7 bases align to TRBD1. The CDR3 is 15 amino acids. V gave up 5 bases and J gave up 0 bases; unmatched junction bases: 3. From germline, CDR1 is LNHDA and CDR2 SQIVND (reference sequence). The DNA of the CDR3 is TGTGCCAGTAGTCCGGGGACAGCAACTAATGAAAAACTGTTTTTT. It is translated as CASSPGTATNEKLFF.

This chain uses TRBV5-6 with TRBJ2-7; D gene uncertain. The CDR3 is made up of 14 amino acids. The germline CDR1 and CDR2 sequences are SGHDT and YYEEEE. V was clipped by 0 bases and J by 2 bases, with 9 bases between them. CDR3 loop: CASSLGLGTYEQYF. The CDR3 bases are TGTGCCAGCAGCTTGGGCCTGGGGACCTACGAGCAGTACTTC. The variable domain in full, with the rest retrieved from reference TRBV5-6 and TRBJ2-7, is DAGVTQSPTHLIKTRGQQVTLRCSPKSGHDTVSWYQQALGQGPQFIFQYYEEEERQRGNFPDRFSGHQFPNYSSELNVNALLLGDSALYLCASSLGLGTYEQYFGPGTRLTVT.

V is TRBV7-2 and J is TRBJ2-7; maybe TRBD2 (6 bases). The CDR3 consists of 15 residues. V was cut by 4 bases and J by 3 bases, with 16 bases left in between. Germline V gives CDR1 SGHTA, CDR2 FQGNSA. In nucleotides, the CDR3 is TGTGCCAGCAGCTCGAAAGCGGGTTCCAGCTACGAGCAGTACTTC. Amino acids: CASSSKAGSSYEQYF.